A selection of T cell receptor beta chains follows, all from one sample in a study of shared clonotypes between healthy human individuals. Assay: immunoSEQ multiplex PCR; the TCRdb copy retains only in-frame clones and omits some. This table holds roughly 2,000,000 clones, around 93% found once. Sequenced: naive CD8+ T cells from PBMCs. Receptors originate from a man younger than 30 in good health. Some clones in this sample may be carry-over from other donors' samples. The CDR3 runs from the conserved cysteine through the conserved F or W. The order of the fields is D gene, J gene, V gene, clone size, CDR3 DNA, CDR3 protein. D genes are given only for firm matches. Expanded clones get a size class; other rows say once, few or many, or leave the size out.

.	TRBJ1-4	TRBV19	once	TGTGCCAGTAGTAGAAAACAGGGAAGGGAAAAACTGTTTTTT	CASSRKQGREKLFF
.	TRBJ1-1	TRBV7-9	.	TGTGCCAGCAGCTTTCTAGGAGGAACGCTGAACACTGAAGCTTTCTTT	CASSFLGGTLNTEAFF
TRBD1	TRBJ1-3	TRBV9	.	TGTGCCAGCAGCGTAGGGACAGGGGGAAACACCATATATTTT	CASSVGTGGNTIYF
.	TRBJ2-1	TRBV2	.	TGTGCCACCCTCCCGAGCAATGAGCAGTTCTTC	CATLPSNEQFF
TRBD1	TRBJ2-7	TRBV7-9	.	TGTGCCAGCAGCGGCGGGACAGGCGCCTACGAGCAGTACTTC	CASSGGTGAYEQYF
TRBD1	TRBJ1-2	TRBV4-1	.	TGCGCCAGCAGCCAGGAGAGGACAGGGCCCTATGGCTACACCTTC	CASSQERTGPYGYTF
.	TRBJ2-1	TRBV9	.	TGTGCCAGCGCGTTGACGGACTACAATGAGCAGTTCTTC	CASALTDYNEQFF
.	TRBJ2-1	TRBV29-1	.	TGCAGCGTTGGCCTCAATGAGCAGTTCTTC	CSVGLNEQFF
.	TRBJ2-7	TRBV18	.	TGTGCCAGCTCACCATACGACCGTGGAGGGGACTACGAGCAGTACTTC	CASSPYDRGGDYEQYF
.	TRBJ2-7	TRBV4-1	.	TGCGCCAGCAGCCAACAGGGACTCACCTACGAGCAGTACTTC	CASSQQGLTYEQYF
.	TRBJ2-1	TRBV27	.	TGTGCCAGCAGTTTACTCGGGGTCAAGTACAATGAGCAGTTCTTC	CASSLLGVKYNEQFF
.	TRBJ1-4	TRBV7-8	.	TGTGCCAGCAGCTTAGGCGCGAGGCGAGCTGAAAAACTGTTTTTT	CASSLGARRAEKLFF
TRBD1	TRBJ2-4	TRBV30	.	TGTGCCTGCCTTAACAGGGGGAGCAGTAACATTCAGTACTTC	CACLNRGSSNIQYF
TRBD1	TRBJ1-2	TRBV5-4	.	TGTGCCAGCAGCCCAAAGGCCGGGACAGGGTCTGTTCTGGACTATGGCTACACCTTC	CASSPKAGTGSVLDYGYTF
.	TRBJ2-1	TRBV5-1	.	TGCGCCAGCAGCTTGTCTGTCCGGGAAAATGAGCAGTTCTTC	CASSLSVRENEQFF
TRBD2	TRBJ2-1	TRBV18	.	TGTGCCAGCTCACCTCTCCGGGAGGGCCCGATGACTGAGCAGTTCTTC	CASSPLREGPMTEQFF
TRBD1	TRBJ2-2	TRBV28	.	TGTGCCAGCAGTTCCGGGACAGAGCTGAACACCGGGGAGCTGTTTTTT	CASSSGTELNTGELFF
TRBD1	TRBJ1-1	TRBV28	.	TGTGCCAGCAGGTTACTCCCTCACAGGGGGAACACTGAAGCTTTCTTT	CASRLLPHRGNTEAFF
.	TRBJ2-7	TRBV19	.	TGTGCCAGTAGCATACCGCGGGCCAGCTCCTACGAGCAGTACTTC	CASSIPRASSYEQYF
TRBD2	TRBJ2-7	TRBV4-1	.	TGCGCCAGCAGCCACTCACTAGCGGGAGCGTACGAGCAGTACTTC	CASSHSLAGAYEQYF
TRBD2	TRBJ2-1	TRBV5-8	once	TGTGCCAGCAGCCCATACACTAGCGGGATTGCCAATGAGCAGTTCTTC	CASSPYTSGIANEQFF
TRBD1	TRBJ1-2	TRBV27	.	TGTGCCAGCAGTTCCCGACAGGGGGGAAAGGATGGCTACACCTTC	CASSSRQGGKDGYTF
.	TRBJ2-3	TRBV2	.	TGTGCCAGCAGTGAAGCGCGTGGGGTCACAGATACGCAGTATTTT	CASSEARGVTDTQYF
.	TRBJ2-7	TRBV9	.	TGTGCCAGCAGCCCCGCAGGGACTCCCTACGAGCAGTACTTC	CASSPAGTPYEQYF
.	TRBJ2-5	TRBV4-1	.	TGCGCCAGCAGTGTTCGGGTCTGGGAGACCCAGTACTTC	CASSVRVWETQYF
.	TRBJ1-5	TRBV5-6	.	TGTGCCAGCAGCACGGGGGGGAATCAGCCCCAGCATTTT	CASSTGGNQPQHF
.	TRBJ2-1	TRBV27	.	TGTGCCAGCAGTTTGGGGGGCGGGTCTTACAATGAGCAGTTCTTC	CASSLGGGSYNEQFF
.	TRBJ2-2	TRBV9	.	TGTGCCAGCAGTAAAGGGGGGAGTAGCACCGGGGAGCTGTTTTTT	CASSKGGSSTGELFF
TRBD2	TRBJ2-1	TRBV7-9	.	TGTGCCAGCAGCGGGGGACTAGCGGGGGATTCCTACAATGAGCAGTTCTTC	CASSGGLAGDSYNEQFF
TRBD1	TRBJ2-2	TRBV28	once	TGTGCCAGCAGTTCATGGGGACAGGGGTCCGCCGGGGAGCTGTTTTTT	CASSSWGQGSAGELFF
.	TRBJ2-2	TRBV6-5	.	TGTGCCAGCAGTTACTGGACTACGAACACCGGGGAGCTGTTTTTT	CASSYWTTNTGELFF
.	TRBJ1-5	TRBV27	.	TGTGCCAGCAGTTTAGCTCCGGGGTTGAGCAATCAGCCCCAGCATTTT	CASSLAPGLSNQPQHF
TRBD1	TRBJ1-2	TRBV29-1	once	TGCAGCGTTGAAGATTGGGGGGACAGCAGAATCATCAACTATGGCTACACCTTC	CSVEDWGDSRIINYGYTF
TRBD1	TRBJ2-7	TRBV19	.	TGTGCCAGTAGTATGACAGGGAGCGAGCAGTACTTC	CASSMTGSEQYF
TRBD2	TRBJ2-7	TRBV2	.	TGTGCCAGCACTGAGCGGGAGTCATCCTACGAGCAGTACTTC	CASTERESSYEQYF
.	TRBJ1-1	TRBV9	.	TGTGCCAGCAGCCCGAACGGGGCTGAAGCTTTCTTT	CASSPNGAEAFF
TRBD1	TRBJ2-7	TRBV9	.	TGTGCCAGCAGCTCCCGGGACAGTTCCTACGAGCAGTACTTC	CASSSRDSSYEQYF
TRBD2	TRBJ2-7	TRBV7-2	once	TGTGCCAGCAGCTCTGGGGGACTAGCGGTTAATACCTACGAGCAGTACTTC	CASSSGGLAVNTYEQYF
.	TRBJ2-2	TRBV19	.	TGTGCCAGTAGTACCACACCTGCGGGCACCGGGGAGCTGTTTTTT	CASSTTPAGTGELFF
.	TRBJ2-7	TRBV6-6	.	TGTGCCAGCCTTTCAGGGGCGGGATACGAGCAGTACTTC	CASLSGAGYEQYF
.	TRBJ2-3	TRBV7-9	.	TGTGCCAGCAGCTTAGCCCCTATGGGGCGAGGGGTGGGTACAGATACGCAGTATTTT	CASSLAPMGRGVGTDTQYF
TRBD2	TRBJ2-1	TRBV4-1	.	TGCGCCAGCAGCCAAGTAACGCGGGAGGGATACAATGAGCAGTTCTTC	CASSQVTREGYNEQFF
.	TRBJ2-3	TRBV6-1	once	TGTGCCAGCAGTGAAGCGTTTTGGGGGCGCGGGGATACGCAGTATTTT	CASSEAFWGRGDTQYF
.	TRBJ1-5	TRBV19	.	TGTGCCAGTACCCCGGGACTCAGACAGCCCCAGCATTTT	CASTPGLRQPQHF
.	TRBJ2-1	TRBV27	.	TGTGCCAGCAGTGCCACAGGGTGGAACAATGAGCAGTTCTTC	CASSATGWNNEQFF
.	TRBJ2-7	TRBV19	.	TGTGCCAGTAGTATAGCTGCCGGGGGCGGCTACGAGCAGTACTTC	CASSIAAGGGYEQYF
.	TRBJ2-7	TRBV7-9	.	TGTGCCAGCAGCTTTCAGGGTTACGAGCAGTACTTC	CASSFQGYEQYF
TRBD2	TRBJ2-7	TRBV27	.	TGTGCCAGCAGCCCCGGGACTAGCGGGAGGGCCCACGAGCAGTACTTC	CASSPGTSGRAHEQYF
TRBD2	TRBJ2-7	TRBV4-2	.	TGTGCCAGCAGCCAAGATAGCAGCGGGAGGCTTGGGATTTACGAGCAGTACTTC	CASSQDSSGRLGIYEQYF
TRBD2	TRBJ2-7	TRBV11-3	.	TGTGCCAGCAGCCCCCCGGGACTAGCGGAAGAGCAGTACTTC	CASSPPGLAEEQYF
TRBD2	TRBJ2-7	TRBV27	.	TGTGCCAGCACCCTTCGATGGGGCGGGAGACAGCAGTACTTC	CASTLRWGGRQQYF